This record concerns one T cell receptor (beta chain) sequence. Via MiXCR, TCRdb re-called the RACE reads, giving one row per CDR3 protein. The table shows under 450,000 distinct CDR3 sequences, with around 6% occurring only once. This sample was included in a study of human T cells and chemical hapten exposure. Germline V lookup: CDR1 MDHEN, CDR2 SYDVKM. The CDR3 length is 13 residues. Trimming left V 6 bases short and J 2 bases short, with 10 bases between. As to time point: patch test 2, 6 weeks after DPC sensitization. Treatment in this sample: therapeutic diphenylcyclopropenone sensitization with weekly scalp DPC.

The TCR comes from a woman between 18 and 30 years old with alopecia areata. Some clones in this sample may be carry-over from other donors' samples. Here the sequenced sample was whole blood, taken in connection with sensitization to the hapten diphenylcyclopropenone (DPC). This chain links TRBV28 with TRBJ1-1; D perhaps matches TRBD1 (6 bases). Written as DNA, the CDR3 is TGTGCCAGCAGAGAACAGGGAAACACTGAAGCTTTCTTT. Amino acids: CASREQGNTEAFF.